This T cell receptor (beta chain) was retrieved from a study of CD8 T cells in ankylosing spondylitis. This clonotype was detected many times. With 7 bases removed from V and 1 base from J, the gap between germline ends came to 9 bases. The CDR3 has 13 amino acids. TCRdb re-called the 5' RACE reads through MiXCR, storing one row per CDR3 protein. The table lists 250,000 or so distinct CDR3 sequences, around 25% of them singletons. J is TRBJ2-3 and V is TRBV12-3 or TRBV12-4; D is uncertain. The sequence came from a male donor with ankylosing spondylitis or in good health (not recorded which). Sequencing was performed on blood, either unsorted or a sorted T cell fraction (not recorded which). CDR3 sequence reads: CASIGIRTDTQYF. DNA for the CDR3: TGTGCCAGCATTGGCATCCGCACAGATACGCAGTATTTT.